This T cell receptor beta chain was observed in a study of cytomegalovirus exposure and HLA in healthy donors listed by TCRdb under 2017. Regarding the research as a whole: An earlier analysis of approximately 640 of the donors reported 250 to 300 Gb of sequence data and around 120 million unique TCR beta sequences from 190 million or so T cells. Among approximately 370 genotyped donors of the cohort, an average of about 220,000 unique TCR beta nucleotide sequences was sequenced per donor, of which 15% to 20% were non-productive. The study combined high-throughput TCR immunosequencing, statistical association of individual TCRs with disease status, and machine learning to predict cytomegalovirus infection status. Of the approximately 400 genotyped donors, about 84% fell in the genetic ancestry cluster associated with self-reported Caucasian donors. The study aimed to test whether signatures of past pathogen exposure could be identified by cataloging public T cell receptors. Rather than using new phenotypic data, the later analysis identified candidate immune exposures from TCR beta sequences and from how often those sequences occurred across donors. An early release that covered about 600 HLA-typed donors contained around 300 gigabases of sequencing data and 70 million to 100 million unique TCR sequences. The study profiled the T cell repertoires of about 720 subjects by immunosequencing and related them to cytomegalovirus serostatus. A later genetic analysis used genome-wide SNP genotypes for about 60% of the roughly 670 donors, treating that subset as a discovery cohort. Typing coverage varied by locus: roughly 620-630 donors for A, B, C, DRB1 and DQB1; approximately 500 for DQA1; over 600 for DPA1; under 490 for DPB1. All discovery cohort repertoires had been generated on a single sequencing platform. Because of strong linkage in the cohort, four to six DR-DQ haplotypes were treated as single units for association and clustering. A later analysis re-examined previously published TCR beta repertoires from more than 650 donors and added high-resolution HLA genotyping to investigate patterns of TCR occurrence. Besides the first cohort of 666 subjects, a separate validation cohort made up of roughly 130 different subjects was used. An earlier analysis of 500 to 750 of the donors applied high-throughput TCR beta sequencing to assess whether each TCR beta V gene segment acted as functional or pseudogenic. HLA typing covered class I and class II loci at four-digit resolution. Donor age, sex, ethnicity and CMV serostatus were compiled alongside the repertoire data. The full study reports these points: The presence/absence analyses assumed that sequencing depth was roughly uniform across donors, and that assumption may not be true. Some 16 rarely observed V segments, including chromosome 9 orphons, were excluded from the earlier analysis of some 590 of the donors because counts were too low. Correlated functional status among segregating V segments might reflect linkage disequilibrium, but an unknown experimental factor could not be ruled out. Most TCR sequences were observed very rarely across donors, whereas some public TCRs were present in many individuals. In this cohort, only TCR beta chains were sequenced, and detectable features were limited by the absence of alpha or paired-chain data. In a later analysis, most CMV-associated TCR beta chains were found to appear HLA-restricted, with HLA associations seemingly driven largely by CMV exposure. For the cohort, immune exposure information was limited to CMV serostatus. In a later analysis, around 15,000 TCR beta sequences were associated with specific HLA alleles at a false discovery rate of 0.05. An association between a missense DCLRE1C variant and V-gene and J-gene trimming of TCR beta chains was found in a later genetic analysis and replicated in an independent cohort. HLA typing was unavailable for some donors at each locus, so association tests used only the typed subset. In both the original and validation cohorts, the classifier was reported to diagnose cytomegalovirus status with high specificity and sensitivity. It was suggested by the authors that the approach could potentially be generalized to other disease states and immunological phenotypes. In a later analysis, the rate of TCR association differed among HLA loci, with DRB1 alleles having the most associated TCRs and HLA-C alleles having the fewest. A few of the identified cytomegalovirus-associated TCR beta chains were confirmed in vitro to be specific for cytomegalovirus antigens. In an earlier analysis of more than 450 of the donors, most TCR beta V segments were observed in productive rearrangements about 87% or about 30% of the time, broadly matching IMGT annotations. Strong co-occurrence of HLA alleles, especially DR and DQ, made assigning TCR associations to individual alleles difficult. In a later analysis, HLA-associated TCR beta chains were found to be more clonally expanded and to have lower generation probabilities than equally common non-associated chains. Several of the top co-occurrence clusters appeared to be linked to parvovirus B19, influenza, CMV and Epstein-Barr virus, according to a later analysis. A further reported finding was that TCR beta sequences accurately predicted the HLA-A and HLA-B alleles for most subjects in the first cohort. Some IMGT-functional V segments, including TRBV6-2 and TRBV6-3, could not be told apart with the 87-base-pair reads, so those segments were excluded. A total of 150 or so TCR beta chains were listed by the study as associated with cytomegalovirus. Compared with the roughly 710-donor mean, donors in an Asian-associated ancestry cluster had fewer N-insertions in productive TCRs, according to a later genetic analysis. A cluster of highly shared sequence variants was judged likely to represent a technical artifact of the sequencing pipeline.

CDR1 and CDR2 are read off the germline V gene as SGHVS and FQNEAQ. The trim is 3 bases for V and 8 bases for J, with a gap of 14 bases between the germline ends. Spanning cysteine to phenylalanine, the CDR3 consists of 13 amino acids. The DNA shown is the 39-base CDR3, in frame from base 1. Library method: the immunoSEQ multiplex PCR assay. For the multiplex PCR, a mixture combining 60 forward primers for TCR Vbeta segments and 13 reverse primers for TCR Jbeta segments was used. Amplification of the CDR3 region of rearranged TCR beta genes was performed with a multiplex PCR assay on genomic DNA. The amplified TCR beta libraries were sequenced on the Illumina HiSeq System as 87-base-pair reads. Per the authors' processing: Across the 670 or so repertoires, a later analysis counted about 81 million unique TCR beta chains, roughly 11 million of which were shared by at least two donors. A nearest-neighbor algorithm error-corrected the raw reads and collapsed the reads into unique sequences, merging closely related sequences to remove PCR and sequencing errors. To assign V, D and J gene segments, CDR3 sequences were aligned to IMGT reference sequences. For a sequence to be retained, at least a six-nucleotide match to both a V gene segment and a J gene segment was required. A rearrangement counted as productive if the CDR3 had no stop codons and remained in frame with V and J, and every other rearrangement counted as non-productive. CDR3 was defined by IMGT convention, running from the second conserved V-encoded cysteine to the conserved J-encoded phenylalanine. The earlier analysis of some 550 of the donors excluded any sequence lacking an unambiguous match to a single V gene segment. An earlier analysis of a few hundred of the donors called V segments functional above 56.7% productive rearrangements and segregating when the between-donor standard deviation exceeded 5%. A statistical classification framework was developed to diagnose cytomegalovirus status using the catalog of TCR beta chain sequences. A later analysis assigned V and J genes by comparing TCR nucleotide sequences with IMGT/GENE-DB human TR gene sequences. The TCRdist pipeline was used in a later analysis to assign CDR3 sequences and most-parsimonious VDJ recombination scenarios. In a later analysis, each TCR beta chain was defined by its CDR3 amino acid sequence together with its V-gene family, and reads lacking a unique V-gene family were excluded. A later analysis removed several hundred highly shared, low-generation-probability nucleotide sequences to deal with suspected cross-contamination and a sequencing artifact. In a later analysis, a clonal expansion index was calculated for each public chain from normalized within-repertoire ranks of inferred template counts. In a later analysis, generation probabilities were computed using a VDJ recombination model fitted to out-of-frame rearrangements, and the results were checked against IGoR. A later analysis scored TCR-TCR, TCR-HLA and TCR-CMV co-occurrence with hypergeometric tests, applying a repertoire-size bias correction to TCR pairs. In a later analysis, false discovery rates were estimated by permuting HLA or CMV assignments 20 times. In a later analysis, co-occurring TCRs were grouped using DBSCAN, and TCRdist sequence similarity was added for clustering within HLA-allele-positive subsets. For co-occurrence clustering, repertoires with fewer than 30,000 or more than 120,000 public chains were excluded, along with roughly 5 repertoires with anomalous nucleotide sharing. Held by TCRdb, this immuneACCESS table contains in-frame sequences only and omits some clones. Under half of the omission traces to an unresolved V gene where checked; the cause of the rest is unknown. V and J calls and clone size are given by that table; D and trimming were obtained from the DNA. Within this sample are 60,000 to 75,000 clones, with roughly 80% of them counted one time only. The ten most abundant clones make up approximately 22% of the sample.

The cohort comprised some 730 healthy bone marrow donors. At the time of sampling, every cohort member was nominally healthy, though immune exposures that went unrecorded were likely present. The donor was CMV seropositive and belonged to the group of about 290 seropositive cohort members. A peripheral blood sample was collected from each donor, and TCR beta sequencing was performed on peripheral blood mononuclear cells. Genomic DNA extraction from the blood cell samples was performed with the Qiagen DNeasy Blood Extraction Kit. Only one count was recorded for this clone. The antigen it binds to is not known. No much larger clonotype is one base removed from it; base qualities were not supplied.

This clonotype originated in a woman aged 25-40 years in good health and CMV-seropositive. The rearrangement joined TRBV7-8 to TRBJ2-7; the D segment cannot be called with confidence. Sequencing was carried out using PBMCs. The nucleotide sequence reads as follows: TGTGCCAGCAGCTTCACTCTTTCGAATCAGCAGTACTTC. Its protein reads: CASSFTLSNQQYF.